Presented here are 8 T cell receptor beta chains from one specimen sequenced in a study of shared clonotypes between healthy human individuals. Repertoires were generated with immunoSEQ multiplex PCR, while TCRdb's copy carries only in-frame clones and drops some. The sample has 400,000 to 500,000 clones, over 65% seen once. Sequencing used PBMCs. These TCRs come from a middle-aged woman in good health. Some clones in this sample may be carry-over from other donors' samples.

The genes are TRBV27 and TRBJ1-4; 8 positions agree with TRBD1. V gave up 7 bases and J gave up 3 bases; unmatched junction bases: 10. Germline V gives CDR1 MNHEY, CDR2 SMNVEV (reference sequence). The length of the CDR3 is 16 residues. The CDR3, as DNA: TGTGCCAGCACCCGACAGGGGAGAGTGGCTAATGAAAAACTGTTTTTT. The encoded protein is CASTRQGRVANEKLFF.

Only one count was recorded for this clone. The chain links TRBV2 to TRBJ2-3; D is possibly TRBD2 (6 bases). CDR3 length: 13 amino acids. The V end was cut by 8 bases, the J end by 2 bases, with 11 bases between. Per the germline V gene, CDR1 is SNHLY and CDR2 is FYNNEI. The CDR3 DNA follows: TGTGCCAGCCGGGACTCTAACACAGATACGCAGTATTTT. It yields the protein CASRDSNTDTQYF.

The V call is TRBV18, the J call TRBJ1-2, with 7 positions matching TRBD1. This CDR3 comprises 14 residues. Trimming cost V 0 bases and J 8 bases; bases outside gene matches: 6. The germline gives CDR1 KGHSH, CDR2 LQKENI. The CDR3 region has the DNA TGTGCCAGCTCACCACCCGGACAGGCCGCCGGCTACACCTTC. Translating gives CASSPPGQAAGYTF.

This CDR3 is CASSPTSSGSPGPDTQYF. The CDR3 DNA is TGTGCCAGCAGCCCTACCTCTAGCGGGAGTCCGGGGCCAGATACGCAGTATTTT. The chain has TRBV7-7 and TRBJ2-3, with 10 positions matching TRBD2. This CDR3 is 18 amino acids long. The germline gives CDR1 SSHAT, CDR2 FNYEAQ (reference sequence). Trimming cost V 5 bases and J 4 bases; bases outside gene matches: 15.

This chain joins TRBV7-3 and TRBJ1-1; 8 bases map to TRBD1. This CDR3 is 14 amino acids long. CDR1 is SGHTA and CDR2 is FQGTGA in the germline V gene. V lost 5 bases, J lost 4 bases, and 6 bases stayed unmatched. The CDR3 DNA reads as TGTGCCAGCAGCATGGACAGGGCGTCCACTGAAGCTTTCTTT. Its protein is CASSMDRASTEAFF. Looking up the rest from reference TRBV7-3 and TRBJ1-1 gives the full variable domain: GAGVSQTPSNKVTEKGKYVELRCDPISGHTALYWYRQSLGQGPEFLIYFQGTGAADDSGLPNDRFFAVRPEGSVSTLKIQRTERGDSAVYLCASSMDRASTEAFFGQGTRLTVV.

A few counts support this clone. The chain joins TRBV19 to TRBJ2-2; 9 bases match TRBD2. Per the germline V gene, CDR1 is LNHDA and CDR2 is SQIVND (reference sequence). J gave up 3 bases and V 7 bases, and 3 bases lay outside the gene matches. The CDR3 is 14 amino acids. The CDR3 DNA is TGTGCCAGTATTAGCGGGAGTTACACCGGGGAGCTGTTTTTT. It encodes CASISGSYTGELFF.

On this clone itself: The same CDR3 is also encoded by other DNA sequences in this sample. The rearrangement uses TRBV19 and TRBJ1-5; D not certain. Germline-derived CDR1 and CDR2 are LNHDA and SQIVND (reference sequence). This CDR3 contains 13 residues. With 3 bases removed from V and 3 bases from J, the gap between germline ends came to 6 bases. This chain's CDR3 is CASSIRLNQPQHF. CDR3 in DNA: TGTGCCAGTAGTATTCGCCTCAATCAGCCCCAGCATTTT.

The rearrangement joins TRBV19 to TRBJ2-1; D gene uncertain. V was cut by 1 base and J by 5 bases, with 12 bases left in between. Germline loops: CDR1 LNHDA, CDR2 SQIVND (reference sequence). This CDR3 comprises 15 residues. CDR3 amino acids: CASSIALGSHNEQFF. The CDR3 DNA follows: TGTGCCAGTAGTATAGCCCTAGGATCCCACAATGAGCAGTTCTTC.